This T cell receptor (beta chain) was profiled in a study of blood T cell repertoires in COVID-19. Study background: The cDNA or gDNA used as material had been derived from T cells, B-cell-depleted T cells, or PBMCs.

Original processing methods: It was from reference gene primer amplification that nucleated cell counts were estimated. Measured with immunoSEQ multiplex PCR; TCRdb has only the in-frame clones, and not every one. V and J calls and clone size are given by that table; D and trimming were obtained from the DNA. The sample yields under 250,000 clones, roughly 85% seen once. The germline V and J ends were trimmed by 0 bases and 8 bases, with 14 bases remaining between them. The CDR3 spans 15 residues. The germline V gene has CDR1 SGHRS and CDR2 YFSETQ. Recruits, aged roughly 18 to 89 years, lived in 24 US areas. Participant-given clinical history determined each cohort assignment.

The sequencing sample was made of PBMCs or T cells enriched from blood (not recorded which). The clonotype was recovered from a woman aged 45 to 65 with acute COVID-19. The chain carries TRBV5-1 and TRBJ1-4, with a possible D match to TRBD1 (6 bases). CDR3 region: CASSLGDTLFEKLFF. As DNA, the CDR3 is TGCGCCAGCAGCTTGGGGGACACCTTATTCGAAAAACTGTTTTTT.